This entry concerns a single TCR beta chain. V shed 2 bases and J shed 3 bases, with 13 bases lying between them. The V gene's germline CDR1 is SGHDT and CDR2 YYEEEE. This CDR3 comprises 15 residues. This specimen belongs to a study of shared T cell receptors in the human thymus. The repertoire was sequenced with immunoSEQ multiplex PCR; TCRdb's copy has only in-frame clones and lacks some. The sample records approximately 490,000 clones, around 78% being singletons. Separately, the same data were catalogued under a study of human thymus T cells. That source reports: Resections obtained during corrective heart surgery supplied the thymus tissue. Blood and thymic repertoires both appeared biased in V and J gene usage. Related work showed strongly overlapping thymic repertoires across unrelated individuals.

The specimen was thymocytes. J is TRBJ2-3 and V is TRBV5-6; the D gene is possibly TRBD2 (5 bases). The receptor was derived from a boy under two years old with a congenital heart defect. The CDR3 sequence: CASSFVASRTDTQYF. CDR3 sequence (DNA): TGTGCCAGCAGCTTTGTAGCGAGTCGGACAGATACGCAGTATTTT.